This record covers a single T cell receptor (beta chain). Its cognate antigen is unknown. PCR employed 60 Vbeta and 13 Jbeta primers. Sequenced by immunoSEQ multiplex PCR; TCRdb stores in-frame clones only, minus some. The table lists 130,000 to 150,000 clones, over 80% of them singletons. These data come from a study of cytomegalovirus exposure and HLA in healthy donors. Study conclusions and caveats: Cytomegalovirus-associated TCR beta chains were listed, numbering 164. TCR beta sequences numbering around 15,000 were associated with HLA alleles at 0.05 false discovery rate in a later analysis. When a later analysis was performed, an Asian-associated ancestry cluster reportedly had fewer N-insertions than the roughly 730-donor mean. High sensitivity and specificity were reportedly achieved when the classifier diagnosed cytomegalovirus status.

Sequencing used PBMCs. The TCR sequence derives from a woman between 25 and 40 years old in good health and CMV-seronegative.

The CDR3 DNA reads as TGTGCCAGCAGCAAGGGACAGATGATGAACACTGAAGCTTTCTTT. It codes for CASSKGQMMNTEAFF. J is TRBJ1-1 and V is TRBV7-8, with TRBD1 identical over 7 bases. The CDR3 is made up of 15 amino acids. Germline-derived CDR1 and CDR2 are SGHVS and FQNEAQ. Trimming took 5 bases from V and 0 from J; bases not matched to a gene: 6.